The 29 T cell receptor beta chains below were found in one sample sequenced in a study of T-cell reconstitution after alpha-beta-depleted transplantation in children. Unique molecular identifiers were built into the TCRbeta library. TCRdb called the PCR reads again in MiXCR, with one record for every CDR3 protein. The data contain hundreds of thousands of distinct CDR3 sequences, around 9.9% of them singletons. Sequenced here: PBMCs, sampled before TCRalphabeta/CD19-depleted stem cell transplant. Every receptor here comes from a child younger than two with acute myeloid leukemia, due to receive a stem cell transplant.

With respect to this clonotype: This may be a read error: a much more frequent sequence differs by one nucleotide. The chain uses TRBV19 and TRBJ2-7; the D is unclear. The CDR3 totals 15 residues. The germline V and J ends were trimmed by 3 bases and 3 bases, with 15 bases remaining between them. In germline, CDR1 is LNHDA, CDR2 SQIVND (reference sequence). CDR3: CASSIPEECFYEQYF. The CDR3 DNA reads as TGTGCCAGTAGTATCCCAGAGGAATGCTTCTACGAGCAGTACTTC.

This clonotype came up many times. The V and J genes are TRBV7-2 and TRBJ2-6; D not certain. Per germline, CDR1 SGHTA and CDR2 FQGNSA. V lost 7 bases, J lost 3 bases, and 10 bases lay in between. The CDR3 covers 14 residues. CDR3 residues: CASTVGSGANVLTF. The CDR3 DNA follows: TGTGCCAGCACCGTGGGCAGTGGGGCCAACGTCCTGACTTTC.

This clonotype appeared many times. DNA of the CDR3: TGTGCCAGCAGTCCCGACGGGAGTCAGCCCCAGCATTTT. This encodes CASSPDGSQPQHF. The V gene is TRBV7-8, the J gene TRBJ1-5, with D unclear. The CDR3 contains 13 residues. The germline V gene has CDR1 SGHVS and CDR2 FQNEAQ. V was pared by 6 bases and J by 6 bases, with 12 bases between.

A few counts support this clonotype. V and J are TRBV19 and TRBJ2-2, with D possibly matching TRBD2 (5 bases). The germline gives CDR1 LNHDA, CDR2 SQIVND (reference sequence). This CDR3 spans 14 amino acids. The V end was cut by 7 bases, the J end by 1 base, with 10 bases between. This chain's CDR3 is CASTYGVNTGELFF. The CDR3 DNA is TGTGCCAGTACCTACGGGGTGAACACCGGGGAGCTGTTTTTT.

This clonotype was observed at least ten times. The gene calls are TRBV7-9 and TRBJ1-1; D unresolved. The V gene's germline CDR1 is SEHNR and CDR2 FQNEAQ (reference sequence). The CDR3 is 15 residues long. The V gene lost 5 bases and the J gene lost 0 bases, with 13 bases spanning the gap. The CDR3 loop reads CASSPGGGLNTEAFF. For the CDR3, the DNA is TGTGCCAGCAGCCCTGGTGGTGGATTGAACACTGAAGCTTTCTTT.

The CDR3, as DNA: TGTGCCAGCTGGAAAACCGCCGGGGGGGAGCAGTACTTC. The encoded protein is CASWKTAGGEQYF. The V call is TRBV27, the J call TRBJ2-7; TRBD2 aligns across 7 bases. The CDR3 contains 13 residues. The trim removed 8 bases at V and 7 bases at J, leaving 11 bases unmatched. CDR1 is MNHEY and CDR2 is SMNVEV in the germline V gene (reference sequence).

This clonotype has a count of ten or more. The chain is built from TRBV5-1 and TRBJ1-1; D ambiguous. Germline-derived CDR1 and CDR2 are SGHRS and YFSETQ. The CDR3 length is 15 residues. V lost 2 bases, J lost 0 bases, and 11 bases lay in between. DNA for the CDR3: TGCGCCAGCAGCTTAGTTTTGGCGGTGAACACTGAAGCTTTCTTT. It translates to CASSLVLAVNTEAFF. Filled out from reference TRBV5-1 and TRBJ1-1, the complete variable domain reads KAGVTQTPRYLIKTRGQQVTLSCSPISGHRSVSWYQQTPGQGLQFLFEYFSETQRNKGNFPGRFSGRQFSNSRSEMNVSTLELGDSALYLCASSLVLAVNTEAFFGQGTRLTVV.

As to this clonotype: A single base separates this from a much larger clone, so it may be a read error. This rearrangement joins TRBV6-5 to TRBJ1-2, with D possibly matching TRBD1 (6 bases). CDR1 is MNHEY and CDR2 is SVGAGI in the germline V gene. The CDR3 spans 15 residues. The chain's CDR3 is CASSYSLDSRYGDTF. For the CDR3, the DNA is TGTGCCAGCAGTTACTCCCTGGACAGTAGATATGGCGACACCTTC.

This clonotype was counted a single time. This may come from a read error, since a much larger clone is one base off. The CDR3 does not close with the conserved phenylalanine or tryptophan, likely indicating a read error. The V call is TRBV28, the J call TRBJ1-2; TRBD1 aligns across 7 bases. CDR1 is MDHEN, CDR2 SYDVKM, per germline. J gave up 4 bases and V 5 bases, and 4 bases lay outside the gene matches. This CDR3 is built from 13 residues. CDR3 in amino acids: CASSRGRGYGYTY. CDR3 bases: TGTGCCAGCAGTAGGGGGCGCGGCTATGGCTACACCTAC.

The genes are TRBV4-1 and TRBJ2-1; D is unresolved. Germline CDR1 MGHRA, CDR2 YSYEKL. V shed 5 bases and J shed 6 bases, with 14 bases lying between them. The CDR3 covers 14 residues. The chain's CDR3 is CASSTLLVSNEQFF. As DNA, the CDR3 is TGCGCCAGCAGCACCCTTCTAGTGTCCAATGAGCAGTTCTTC.

Comments on this clonotype: This may arise from a read error, as a much more abundant clone is one base away. The chain combines TRBV24-1 with TRBJ1-1, with D possibly TRBD1 on 5 matching bases. Germline CDR1 reads KGHDR; CDR2 reads SFDVKD. Between the trimmed V and J ends, which lost 5 bases and 1 base, there was a span of 13 bases. The CDR3 covers 15 residues. CDR3 amino acids: CATSGLGTENTEAFF. CDR3 DNA sequence: TGTGCCACCAGTGGTCTAGGGACTGAGAACACTGAAGCTTTCTTT.

This clonotype showed up just a few times. Its ends do not fully match the called genes, so a read error is possible. This chain links TRBV5-1 with TRBJ1-2; weak D call: TRBD1 (5 bases). This CDR3 spans 13 amino acids. Germline V gene data show CDR1 as SGHRS and CDR2 as YFSETQ. This CDR3 is CASSSQDRYGYAF. CDR3 DNA: TGCGCCAGCAGTTCACAGGATCGCTATGGCTACGCCTTC.

This clonotype was recorded at least ten times. The rearrangement links TRBV12-3 or TRBV12-4 to TRBJ1-5; TRBD1 matches 8 bases. This CDR3 has 15 residues. Germline trimming cut 5 bases from V and 4 bases from J; bases unmatched to any gene: 7. This CDR3 is CASSQDRGKNQPQHF. CDR3 coding DNA: TGTGCCAGCAGTCAAGACAGGGGTAAGAATCAGCCCCAGCATTTT.

This clonotype occurred a few times. The V and J genes are TRBV11-3 and TRBJ2-2, with 7 nucleotides matching TRBD2. The V and J ends lost 6 bases and 3 bases, in that order; junction bases with no gene match: 7. This CDR3 has 15 amino acids. Germline V gene lookup returns CDR1 SGHNT and CDR2 YENEEA. The CDR3 spells CASSPPSGDTGELFF. CDR3 bases: TGTGCCAGCAGTCCACCTAGCGGAGACACCGGGGAGCTGTTTTTT.

The table lists this clonotype with many counts. V gene TRBV7-9 combines with J gene TRBJ2-3; unclear D gene. The V and J ends lost 2 bases and 1 base respectively, with 7 bases between them. Germline CDR1 reads SEHNR; CDR2 reads FQNEAQ (reference sequence). The CDR3 runs to 14 residues. Written as DNA, the CDR3 is TGTGCCAGCAGCTTAAACTTGGGCACAGATACGCAGTATTTT. It translates to CASSLNLGTDTQYF.

The sample holds many counts of this clonotype. The rearrangement links TRBV6-1 to TRBJ1-5; D remains ambiguous. Trimming removed 6 bases from V and 1 base from J, with 10 bases in between. Germline lookup yields CDR1 MNHNS and CDR2 SASEGT. The CDR3 runs 14 residues. CDR3 amino acids: CASRVEHSNQPQHF. DNA of the CDR3: TGTGCCAGCAGAGTGGAACACAGCAATCAGCCCCAGCATTTT.

This clonotype was detected many times. The CDR3 loop is CASSSEYEQYF. The DNA for the CDR3 is TGTGCCAGCAGCTCGGAATACGAGCAGTACTTC. V is TRBV7-9 and J is TRBJ2-7; D not resolved. Trimming removed 4 bases at V and 4 bases at J, with 5 bases between. Germline V gene data show CDR1 as SEHNR and CDR2 as FQNEAQ (reference sequence). CDR3 length: 11 residues.

This clonotype was detected ten times or more. V usage is TRBV4-1 and J usage is TRBJ2-1, with a weak D call TRBD1 (6 bases). Germline values: CDR1 MGHRA, CDR2 YSYEKL. The CDR3 is 15 amino acids. Between the trimmed V and J ends, which lost 8 bases and 3 bases, there was a span of 17 bases. CDR3 DNA sequence: TGCGCCAGCTCTAGTCCGGGACACCTCTACAATGAGCAGTTCTTC. Its translation: CASSSPGHLYNEQFF.

There are many counts of this clonotype. The chain is built from TRBV12-3 or TRBV12-4 and TRBJ2-5; 7 positions match TRBD1. Trimming removed 5 bases from V and 1 base from J; junction bases left unmatched: 7. The length of the CDR3 is 15 residues. CDR3 sequence (DNA): TGTGCCAGCAGTCCCGGACAGGTGGCCCAAGAGACCCAGTACTTC. As protein: CASSPGQVAQETQYF.

This clonotype was detected many times. V and J are TRBV12-3 or TRBV12-4 and TRBJ2-2; TRBD2 matches at 11 bases. The CDR3 runs to 16 residues. V was pared by 2 bases and J by 7 bases, with 6 bases of the junction left unmatched. The CDR3 region is CASSLRLAGSGGELFF. In DNA form, the CDR3 reads TGTGCCAGCAGTTTACGACTAGCGGGATCCGGCGGGGAGCTGTTTTTT.

Many counts were recorded for this clonotype. The chain combines TRBV29-1 with TRBJ2-1; D not resolved. V dropped 8 bases and J dropped 4 bases, with 12 bases sitting between them. Germline V CDR1 and CDR2: SQVTM, ANQGSEA. CDR3 length: 12 residues. CDR3 coding DNA: TGCAGCCTGGGATCGGATTACAATGAGCAGTTCTTC. Translation: CSLGSDYNEQFF.

The chain combines TRBV5-1 with TRBJ2-5, with D possibly being TRBD2 (5 bases). The V gene lost 4 bases and the J gene lost 3 bases, with 10 bases spanning the gap. Germline-derived CDR1 and CDR2 are SGHRS and YFSETQ. This CDR3 contains 13 residues. This chain's CDR3 is CASSPGNKETQYF. CDR3 coding DNA: TGCGCCAGCAGCCCCGGGAATAAAGAGACCCAGTACTTC.

This clonotype was seen ten or more times. The V gene is TRBV20-1, the J gene TRBJ1-2; TRBD1 matches at 11 bases. CDR1 is DFQATT and CDR2 is SNEGSKA in the germline V gene (reference sequence). This CDR3 is 15 amino acids long. Germline trimming cut 6 bases from V and 0 bases from J; bases unmatched to any gene: 6. In nucleotides, the CDR3 is TGCAGTGCCCCGGGACAGGGGGAGACTAACTATGGCTACACCTTC. Its translation is CSAPGQGETNYGYTF.

The rearrangement joins TRBV3-1 to TRBJ2-7; possibly TRBD2 for D (7 bases). Germline V gene lookup returns CDR1 LGHDT and CDR2 YNNKEL (reference sequence). The CDR3 runs 14 residues. Trimming left V 4 bases short and J 7 bases short, with 17 bases between. The CDR3 reads CASSPVGGQGEQYF. The CDR3, as DNA: TGTGCCAGCAGCCCCGTGGGGGGGCAGGGGGAGCAGTACTTC.

V and J are TRBV24-1 and TRBJ2-2, with D unclear. V dropped 9 bases and J dropped 8 bases, with 9 bases sitting between them. The V gene's germline CDR1 is KGHDR and CDR2 SFDVKD. The CDR3 loop spans 11 amino acids. The CDR3 spells CATQARGELFF. DNA of the CDR3: TGTGCCACCCAGGCGAGGGGGGAGCTGTTTTTT.

Remarks on this clonotype: A read error is possible here, since a much larger clone lies one base away. The rearrangement uses TRBV9 and TRBJ2-1; no definite D call. Germline V gene sequence: CDR1 SGDLS, CDR2 YYNGEE. The CDR3 runs 16 residues. As DNA, the CDR3 is TGTGCCGGCAGCGTAGATTACTCTTTCTCCTACAATGAGCAGTTCTTC. Its translation: CAGSVDYSFSYNEQFF.

This clonotype was counted ten times or more. The CDR3 region has the DNA TGTGCCAGCAGTCCAGGGTCCCAGGCCCCATACGAGCAGTACTTC. Translation gives CASSPGSQAPYEQYF. This rearrangement joins TRBV12-3 or TRBV12-4 to TRBJ2-7, with a weak D call TRBD1 (5 bases). Trimming took 5 bases from V and 4 from J, leaving 18 bases between them. This CDR3 region has 15 residues.

This clonotype was detected ten times or more. The chain combines TRBV5-1 with TRBJ2-7; 11 bases align to TRBD1. CDR1 and CDR2 (germline): SGHRS, YFSETQ. The ends lost 4 bases at V and 2 bases at J; junction bases unmatched: 2. The CDR3 consists of 14 residues. The CDR3 sequence: CASSGTGGAYEQYF. CDR3 nucleotide sequence: TGCGCCAGCAGCGGGACAGGGGGTGCCTACGAGCAGTACTTC.

Note on this clonotype: One end of the junction varies from germline; a read error may be responsible. The chain couples TRBV7-9 to TRBJ2-7; TRBD1 aligns across 7 bases. Per the germline V gene, CDR1 is SEHNR and CDR2 is FQNEAQ (reference sequence). CDR3 length equals 17 residues. CDR3 region: CASSLRGPGQDPYEQCF. The CDR3 nucleotides are TGTGCCAGCAGCTTAAGGGGTCCAGGACAGGACCCCTACGAGCAGTGCTTC.